This T cell receptor beta chain was obtained from a study of blood T cells in healthy people across ages. CDR3 length: 15 amino acids. Germline V gene sequence: CDR1 MDHEN, CDR2 SYDVKM. Whole-study results and caveats: PBMCs left unsorted prevented a conclusive naive versus antigen-experienced comparison.

The donors, healthy Caucasians from Russia, were aged roughly 6 to 100. Per sample, no less than 6 micrograms of total RNA were extracted. With regard to this clonotype: Its antigen is still unknown.

It was with a sample-barcoded 5' primer and a J-beta primer mix that a second PCR of roughly 7 to 12 cycles was run. TCRdb redid the calling of the 5' RACE reads with MiXCR, one entry per CDR3 protein. This sample carries roughly 700,000 distinct CDR3 sequences, 25% of them seen once, and the ten largest clones take 9.4%. This sample was also put to use in a study of T cells of mothers and their children. From that paper: Donation came from three healthy Caucasian mothers together with their six children.

The chain couples TRBV28 to TRBJ2-7; TRBD2 matches at 9 bases. TRBJ2-5 matches the DNA end more closely, so the J call is doubtful. The clonotype was recovered from a boy between 10 and 17 years old in good health. The specimen was blood. CDR3 bases: TGTGCCAGCAGTTTACTAAGACTAGCGGAAGAGACCCAGTACTTC. Its translation: CASSLLRLAEETQYF.